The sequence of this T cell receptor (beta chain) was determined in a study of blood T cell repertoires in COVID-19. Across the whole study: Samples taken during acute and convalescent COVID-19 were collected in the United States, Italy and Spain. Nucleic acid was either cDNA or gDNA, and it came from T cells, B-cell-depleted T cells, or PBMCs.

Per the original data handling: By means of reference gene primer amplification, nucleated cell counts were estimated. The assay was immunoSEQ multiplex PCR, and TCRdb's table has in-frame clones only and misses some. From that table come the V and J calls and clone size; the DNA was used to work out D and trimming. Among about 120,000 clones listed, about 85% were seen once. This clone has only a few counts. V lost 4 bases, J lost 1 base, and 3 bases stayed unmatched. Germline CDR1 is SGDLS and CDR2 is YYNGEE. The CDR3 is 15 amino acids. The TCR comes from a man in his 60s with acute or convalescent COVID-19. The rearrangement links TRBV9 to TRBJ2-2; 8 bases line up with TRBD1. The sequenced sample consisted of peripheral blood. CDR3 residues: CASSLGTGNTGELFF. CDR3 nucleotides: TGTGCCAGCAGCCTCGGGACAGGGAACACCGGGGAGCTGTTTTTT.